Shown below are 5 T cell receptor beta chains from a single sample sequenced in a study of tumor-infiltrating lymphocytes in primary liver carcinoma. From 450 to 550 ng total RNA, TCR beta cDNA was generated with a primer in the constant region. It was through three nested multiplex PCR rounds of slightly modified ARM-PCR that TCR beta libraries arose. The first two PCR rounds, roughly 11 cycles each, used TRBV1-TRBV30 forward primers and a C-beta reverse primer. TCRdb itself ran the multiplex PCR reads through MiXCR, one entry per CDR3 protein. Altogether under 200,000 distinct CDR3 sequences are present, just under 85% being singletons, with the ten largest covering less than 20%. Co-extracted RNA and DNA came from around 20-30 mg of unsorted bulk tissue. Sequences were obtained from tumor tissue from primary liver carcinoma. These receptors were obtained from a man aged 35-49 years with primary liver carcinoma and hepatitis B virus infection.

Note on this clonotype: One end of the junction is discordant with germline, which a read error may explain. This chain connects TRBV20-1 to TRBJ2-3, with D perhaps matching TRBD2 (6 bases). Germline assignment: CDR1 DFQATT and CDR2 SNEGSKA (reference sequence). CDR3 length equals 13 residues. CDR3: CRARGRDGDAQYF. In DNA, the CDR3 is TGCAGAGCTAGAGGGCGGGATGGAGATGCACAGTATTTT.

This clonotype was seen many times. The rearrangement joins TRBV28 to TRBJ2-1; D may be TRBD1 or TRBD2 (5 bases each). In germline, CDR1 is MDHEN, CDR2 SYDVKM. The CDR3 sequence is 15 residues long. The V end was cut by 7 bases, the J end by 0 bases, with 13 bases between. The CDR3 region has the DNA TGTGCCAGCACTGGTTGGGGGAGCTCCTACAATGAGCAGTTCTTC. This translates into CASTGWGSSYNEQFF.

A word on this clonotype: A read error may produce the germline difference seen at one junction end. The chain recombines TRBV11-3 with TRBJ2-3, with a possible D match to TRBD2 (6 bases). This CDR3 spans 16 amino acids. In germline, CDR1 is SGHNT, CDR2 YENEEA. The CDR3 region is CTSSLVIGSITDTQYF. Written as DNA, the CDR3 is TGTACCAGCAGCTTAGTCATCGGGAGTATAACAGATACACAGTATTTT.

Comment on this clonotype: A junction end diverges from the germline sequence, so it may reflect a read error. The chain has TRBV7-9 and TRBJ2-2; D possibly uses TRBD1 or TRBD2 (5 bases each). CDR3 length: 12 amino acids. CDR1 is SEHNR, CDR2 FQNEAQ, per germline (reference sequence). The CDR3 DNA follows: TGTGCCAGCAGGCTGGGGGTCGGGGAGCTCTTTTTT. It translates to CASRLGVGELFF.

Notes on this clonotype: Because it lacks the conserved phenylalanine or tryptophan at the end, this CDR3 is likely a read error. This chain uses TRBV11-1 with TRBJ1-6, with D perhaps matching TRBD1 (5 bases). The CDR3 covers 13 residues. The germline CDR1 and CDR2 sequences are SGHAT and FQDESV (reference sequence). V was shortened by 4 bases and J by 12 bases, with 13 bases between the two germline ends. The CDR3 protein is CASSWTLVLPLHY. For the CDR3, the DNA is TGTGCCAGCAGCTGGACACTGGTTTTACCCCTCCACTAT.